This T cell receptor beta chain is drawn from a study of T cell responses to AZD1222 COVID-19 vaccine. The assay was immunoSEQ multiplex PCR, and TCRdb's table has in-frame clones only and misses some. The table includes some 120,000 clones, 80% to 95% detected once. On this clone itself: As yet, its antigen is unknown.

The CDR3 is 15 amino acids. The trim removed 1 base at V and 11 bases at J, leaving 7 bases unmatched. From germline, CDR1 is SEHNR and CDR2 FQNEAQ (reference sequence). The study, taken as a whole, reports: Targets within unmutated variant regions were reportedly found for nearly half of spike-specific TCRs. Spike-specific TCR breadth and depth both grew after two AZD1222 doses. It should be noted that donors were predominantly white British and more often female, and clonal diversity was possibly underestimated. Across the whole spike, CD4 TCRs peaked at regions 160-218 and 743-854.

The V and J genes are TRBV7-9 and TRBJ1-6; 8 bases fit TRBD1. Sequenced here: peripheral blood, sampled on day 0 of MenACWY control vaccination. This clonotype originated in an adult in good health. The CDR3 region is CASSLGGRQGTPLHF. CDR3 coding DNA: TGTGCCAGCAGCTTAGGAGGGCGACAGGGGACACCCCTCCACTTT.